This is a list of T cell receptor beta chains from one sample in a study of blood T cell repertoires in COVID-19. The method was immunoSEQ multiplex PCR; TCRdb's version includes in-frame clones alone and lacks a portion of them. The data show about 170,000 clones, about 85% seen once. The sequencing input was peripheral blood. The receptors stem from a woman of 80 years or more with COVID-19, enrolled during active disease. Each CDR3 is given with its conserved first and last residue. A D gene is named only where the DNA matches it firmly. Some rows have no size entry. The others give once, few or many, or a class for an expanded clone.

d_call: NA
clone_size: NA
v_call: TRBV19
j_call: TRBJ1-1
cdr3_nt: TGTGCCAGTAGTGTGGTCTCTCGGGACACTGAAGCTTTCTTT
cdr3_aa: CASSVVSRDTEAFF

d_call: NA
clone_size: NA
v_call: TRBV24-1
j_call: TRBJ2-7
cdr3_nt: TGTGCCACCACCCGCCGGCAGGTCCCTGGCGAGCAGTACTTC
cdr3_aa: CATTRRQVPGEQYF

d_call: TRBD2
clone_size: NA
v_call: TRBV9
j_call: TRBJ2-2
cdr3_nt: TGTGCCAGCAGCGTAGTGGACGGGAGGCACACCGGGGAGCTGTTTTTT
cdr3_aa: CASSVVDGRHTGELFF

d_call: NA
clone_size: NA
v_call: TRBV11-3
j_call: TRBJ2-1
cdr3_nt: TGTGCCAGCAGCTTAAGGCAGGGGAGTTACAATGAGCAGTTCTTC
cdr3_aa: CASSLRQGSYNEQFF

d_call: TRBD2
clone_size: NA
v_call: TRBV5-4
j_call: TRBJ2-5
cdr3_nt: TGTGCCAGCAGCTTTGCTCGGACTAGCGAAGAGACCCAGTACTTC
cdr3_aa: CASSFARTSEETQYF

d_call: NA
clone_size: NA
v_call: TRBV3-1/TRBV3-2
j_call: TRBJ1-1
cdr3_nt: TGTGCCAGCCGTTTGGCCGAAACGAACACTGAAGCTTTCTTT
cdr3_aa: CASRLAETNTEAFF

d_call: TRBD2
clone_size: many
v_call: TRBV3-1/TRBV3-2
j_call: TRBJ2-5
cdr3_nt: TGTGCCAGCACCTCCAGAGGGGGACTAGCTGAGACCCAGTACTTC
cdr3_aa: CASTSRGGLAETQYF

d_call: TRBD1
clone_size: NA
v_call: TRBV9
j_call: TRBJ1-2
cdr3_nt: TGTGCCAGCAGCGTTCAGGGGGACTATGGCTACACCTTC
cdr3_aa: CASSVQGDYGYTF

d_call: NA
clone_size: NA
v_call: TRBV7-8
j_call: TRBJ2-1
cdr3_nt: TGTGCCAGCAGCTTATCGTGGGACTCTTACAATGAGCAGTTCTTC
cdr3_aa: CASSLSWDSYNEQFF

d_call: TRBD1
clone_size: NA
v_call: TRBV5-1
j_call: TRBJ2-5
cdr3_nt: TGCGCCAGCAGCCCGGGGACAGGGGTGGGAGAGACCCAGTACTTC
cdr3_aa: CASSPGTGVGETQYF

d_call: NA
clone_size: NA
v_call: TRBV5-1
j_call: TRBJ1-4
cdr3_nt: TGCGCCAGCAGCCCGACTCCCAATGAAAAACTGTTTTTT
cdr3_aa: CASSPTPNEKLFF

d_call: NA
clone_size: NA
v_call: TRBV9
j_call: TRBJ2-7
cdr3_nt: TGTGCCAGCAGCGTAGGGCAGGCTGGTGAGCAGTACTTC
cdr3_aa: CASSVGQAGEQYF

d_call: NA
clone_size: NA
v_call: TRBV9
j_call: TRBJ1-4
cdr3_nt: TGTGCCAGCAGCGTAGCTTCAGGGGTAGAGGAAAAACTGTTTTTT
cdr3_aa: CASSVASGVEEKLFF

d_call: NA
clone_size: NA
v_call: TRBV9
j_call: TRBJ1-6
cdr3_nt: TGTGCCAGCAGCGTAGCCCCCGGGTGGAATAATTCACCCCTCCACTTT
cdr3_aa: CASSVAPGWNNSPLHF

d_call: TRBD2
clone_size: NA
v_call: TRBV2
j_call: TRBJ2-7
cdr3_nt: TGTGCCAGCAGTGAAAGCGGGAAACCGTACTTC
cdr3_aa: CASSESGKPYF

d_call: TRBD1
clone_size: NA
v_call: TRBV9
j_call: TRBJ1-2
cdr3_nt: TGTGCCAGCAGCGTAACCGACAGGGGGCTCCGAGGCTACACCTTC
cdr3_aa: CASSVTDRGLRGYTF

d_call: NA
clone_size: NA
v_call: TRBV4-1
j_call: TRBJ2-2
cdr3_nt: TGCGCCAGCAGCTGGACAGACACCGGGGAGCTGTTTTTT
cdr3_aa: CASSWTDTGELFF

d_call: NA
clone_size: once
v_call: TRBV2
j_call: TRBJ1-2
cdr3_nt: TGTGCCAGCACCCCGAGGTTAGCTAACTATGGCTACACCTTC
cdr3_aa: CASTPRLANYGYTF

d_call: NA
clone_size: once
v_call: TRBV29-1
j_call: TRBJ2-3
cdr3_nt: TGCAGCGTCCAGGGGAATCGCCGCACAGATACGCAGTATTTT
cdr3_aa: CSVQGNRRTDTQYF

d_call: TRBD1
clone_size: NA
v_call: TRBV5-1
j_call: TRBJ2-7
cdr3_nt: TGCGCCAGCAGCTTGTACACAGGGGGTTCTTACGAGCAGTACTTC
cdr3_aa: CASSLYTGGSYEQYF

d_call: NA
clone_size: NA
v_call: TRBV4-1
j_call: TRBJ2-7
cdr3_nt: TGCGCCAGCAGCCAGGTCCCGGTTGGGAGCTCCTACGAGCAGTACTTC
cdr3_aa: CASSQVPVGSSYEQYF

d_call: NA
clone_size: NA
v_call: TRBV19
j_call: TRBJ1-4
cdr3_nt: TGTGCCAGTAGTATGGAGGGAGCGCCTAATGAAAAACTGTTTTTT
cdr3_aa: CASSMEGAPNEKLFF

d_call: NA
clone_size: NA
v_call: TRBV18
j_call: TRBJ2-5
cdr3_nt: TGTGCCAGCTCACAAGCTGGGGCGGAGACCCAGTACTTC
cdr3_aa: CASSQAGAETQYF

d_call: TRBD1
clone_size: NA
v_call: TRBV6-5
j_call: TRBJ2-7
cdr3_nt: TGTGCCAGCACCCAATCGTACAGGGGATCCTACGAGCAGTACTTC
cdr3_aa: CASTQSYRGSYEQYF

d_call: NA
clone_size: once
v_call: TRBV4-1
j_call: TRBJ1-1
cdr3_nt: TGCGCCACCAGCCTCGGAGGGGCCGGTGGGGGGGTGAACACTGAAGCTTTCTTT
cdr3_aa: CATSLGGAGGGVNTEAFF

d_call: NA
clone_size: NA
v_call: TRBV7-6
j_call: TRBJ2-6
cdr3_nt: TGTGCCAGCAGTCCCTGGCAAGGGGCCAACGTCCTGACTTTC
cdr3_aa: CASSPWQGANVLTF

d_call: TRBD2
clone_size: NA
v_call: TRBV6-5
j_call: TRBJ2-7
cdr3_nt: TGTGCCAGCATTACGACTAGCGGGAGCTCCTACGAGCAGTACTTC
cdr3_aa: CASITTSGSSYEQYF

d_call: TRBD2
clone_size: NA
v_call: TRBV28
j_call: TRBJ2-1
cdr3_nt: TGTGCCAGCAGTTCGGGACTAGCGGATCGTTACAATGAGCAGTTCTTC
cdr3_aa: CASSSGLADRYNEQFF

d_call: NA
clone_size: NA
v_call: TRBV27
j_call: TRBJ2-3
cdr3_nt: TGTGCCAGCAGCCGACTGGGGGGGGGCCCCGACTCCACAGATACGCAGTATTTT
cdr3_aa: CASSRLGGGPDSTDTQYF

d_call: NA
clone_size: NA
v_call: TRBV6-2/TRBV6-3
j_call: TRBJ1-2
cdr3_nt: TGTGCCAGCAGTACCCTAATCGGCGGGGAACATGGCTACACCTTC
cdr3_aa: CASSTLIGGEHGYTF

d_call: NA
clone_size: NA
v_call: TRBV5-6
j_call: TRBJ2-7
cdr3_nt: TGTGCCAGCAGCACTCCTTCGAGCTACGAGCAGTACTTC
cdr3_aa: CASSTPSSYEQYF

d_call: NA
clone_size: NA
v_call: TRBV12-2
j_call: TRBJ2-1
cdr3_nt: TGTGCAAGTCGCTTATACCCCCCCCTGGCCCTAGCGACGAGGCAGTTCTTC
cdr3_aa: CASRLYPPLALATRQFF

d_call: NA
clone_size: NA
v_call: TRBV6-1
j_call: TRBJ1-3
cdr3_nt: TGTGCCAGCAGTGAAAGATACGGTAACTCTGGAAACACCATATATTTT
cdr3_aa: CASSERYGNSGNTIYF

d_call: TRBD1
clone_size: NA
v_call: TRBV28
j_call: TRBJ1-6
cdr3_nt: TGTGCCAGCAGCAGGACAGGGGGTAATTCACCCCTCCACTTT
cdr3_aa: CASSRTGGNSPLHF

d_call: NA
clone_size: NA
v_call: TRBV18
j_call: TRBJ2-7
cdr3_nt: TGTGCCAGCTCACCAAACGGCAGGGGAGACGAGCAGTACTTC
cdr3_aa: CASSPNGRGDEQYF

d_call: TRBD2
clone_size: NA
v_call: TRBV27
j_call: TRBJ2-5
cdr3_nt: TGTGCCAGCAGTTTCAGCGGGAGGGCCTTGAAGACCCAGTACTTC
cdr3_aa: CASSFSGRALKTQYF

d_call: TRBD1
clone_size: NA
v_call: TRBV7-8
j_call: TRBJ2-7
cdr3_nt: TGTGCCAGCAGCCTTAGACAGGGGAGGCACGAGCAGTACTTC
cdr3_aa: CASSLRQGRHEQYF

d_call: NA
clone_size: few
v_call: TRBV18
j_call: TRBJ1-4
cdr3_nt: TGTGCCAGCTCATCCGGGGTTTATGAAAAACTGTTTTTT
cdr3_aa: CASSSGVYEKLFF

d_call: NA
clone_size: NA
v_call: TRBV20-1
j_call: TRBJ1-1
cdr3_nt: TGCAGTGCGCGTCACAGCACTGAAGCTTTCTTT
cdr3_aa: CSARHSTEAFF

d_call: TRBD1
clone_size: NA
v_call: TRBV4-2
j_call: TRBJ1-6
cdr3_nt: TGTGCCAGCAGCCAAGGAACAGGGGAATCACCCCTCCACTTT
cdr3_aa: CASSQGTGESPLHF

d_call: NA
clone_size: NA
v_call: TRBV4-2
j_call: TRBJ2-4
cdr3_nt: TGTGCCAGCAGCCAAGACAGGGCCAAAAACATTCAGTACTTC
cdr3_aa: CASSQDRAKNIQYF

d_call: NA
clone_size: NA
v_call: TRBV7-3
j_call: TRBJ2-1
cdr3_nt: TGTGCCAGCAGCTTTGGAAGGGGGAGTGAGCAGTTCTTC
cdr3_aa: CASSFGRGSEQFF

d_call: NA
clone_size: once
v_call: TRBV7-2
j_call: TRBJ1-5
cdr3_nt: TGTGCCAGCAGCTCAGGGGTAAGCCAGCCCCAGCATTTT
cdr3_aa: CASSSGVSQPQHF

d_call: NA
clone_size: NA
v_call: TRBV27
j_call: TRBJ1-5
cdr3_nt: TGTGCCAGCGCTAAAACCCCCGGGCAGCCCCAGCATTTT
cdr3_aa: CASAKTPGQPQHF

d_call: NA
clone_size: once
v_call: TRBV25-1
j_call: TRBJ1-2
cdr3_nt: TGTGCCAGCAGTGAATCGGGAGGGGCCACCTTC
cdr3_aa: CASSESGGATF

d_call: NA
clone_size: NA
v_call: TRBV3-1/TRBV3-2
j_call: TRBJ1-2
cdr3_nt: TGTGCCAGCAGCCCGGCGCGGGGATATGGCTACACCTTC
cdr3_aa: CASSPARGYGYTF

d_call: NA
clone_size: NA
v_call: TRBV19
j_call: TRBJ1-2
cdr3_nt: TGTGCCAGTAGTCCCGGAGGGGGGGTCTACTATGGCTACACCTTC
cdr3_aa: CASSPGGGVYYGYTF

d_call: NA
clone_size: NA
v_call: TRBV15
j_call: TRBJ1-3
cdr3_nt: TGTGCCACCAGCAGAGACAGGCACTCTGGAAACACCATATATTTT
cdr3_aa: CATSRDRHSGNTIYF

d_call: TRBD1
clone_size: NA
v_call: TRBV15
j_call: TRBJ2-7
cdr3_nt: TGTGCCACCAGCGGGACAGGGAGCTACGAGCAGTACTTC
cdr3_aa: CATSGTGSYEQYF

d_call: TRBD1
clone_size: NA
v_call: TRBV19
j_call: TRBJ2-5
cdr3_nt: TGTGCCAGTAGTATTAAAGGGACAGTACAAGAGACCCAGTACTTC
cdr3_aa: CASSIKGTVQETQYF

d_call: NA
clone_size: NA
v_call: TRBV7-2
j_call: TRBJ1-5
cdr3_nt: TGTGCCAGCAGCCAAGCGGCCGGGGGGAGGTTAGGGCCCCAGCATTTT
cdr3_aa: CASSQAAGGRLGPQHF

d_call: NA
clone_size: once
v_call: TRBV15
j_call: TRBJ1-3
cdr3_nt: TGTGCCACCAGCGGCCGGGCAGGGACTGGAAACACCATATATTTT
cdr3_aa: CATSGRAGTGNTIYF

d_call: TRBD1
clone_size: few
v_call: TRBV9
j_call: TRBJ2-7
cdr3_nt: TGTGCCAGCAGCGCAGACAGGGTTGGCTACGAGCAGTACTTC
cdr3_aa: CASSADRVGYEQYF

d_call: NA
clone_size: NA
v_call: TRBV25-1
j_call: TRBJ1-1
cdr3_nt: TGTGCCAGCATGGGGCAGATGAACACTGAAGCTTTCTTT
cdr3_aa: CASMGQMNTEAFF

d_call: TRBD1
clone_size: NA
v_call: TRBV5-4
j_call: TRBJ2-6
cdr3_nt: TGTGCCAGCAGCTTGTATAGGACAGGTAACTCTGGGGCCAACGTCCTGACTTTC
cdr3_aa: CASSLYRTGNSGANVLTF

d_call: NA
clone_size: NA
v_call: TRBV28
j_call: TRBJ1-5
cdr3_nt: TGTGCCAGCAGCACCGCCAGGATCAATCAGCCCCAGCATTTT
cdr3_aa: CASSTARINQPQHF

d_call: NA
clone_size: NA
v_call: TRBV5-1
j_call: TRBJ1-6
cdr3_nt: TGCGCCAGCAGCTTGGGACTGGGGCCGGATAATTCACCCCTCCACTTT
cdr3_aa: CASSLGLGPDNSPLHF